The clone carrying this T cell receptor (beta chain) was seen a single time. Its antigen is undetermined. The sample belongs to a study of shared clonotypes between healthy human individuals. Study details: CD4 naive and memory got three plates each, CD8 naive two, CD8 memory one. General study findings and limits: Relative to their counterparts shared across all four donors, non-shared clonotypes exhibited diminished generation probabilities.

The germline V gene encodes CDR1 SGHDT and CDR2 YYEEEE. V was trimmed by 0 bases and J by 5 bases, leaving 11 bases between them. This CDR3 has 14 residues. Every subset had its genomic DNA shared out evenly among several immunoSEQ plates. The repertoire was sequenced with immunoSEQ multiplex PCR; TCRdb's copy has only in-frame clones and lacks some. This table holds over a million clones, around 75% found once. V and J are TRBV5-6 and TRBJ1-1; D gene unclear. Sequencing input: memory CD4+ T cells sorted from blood. Subset specified: CD45RA-negative fraction. This clonotype was obtained from a young man in good health. In nucleotides, the CDR3 is TGTGCCAGCAGCTTGGGGGCAGAAGTGACTGAAGCTTTCTTT. Translating it yields CASSLGAEVTEAFF.